One sample yielded the 5 T cell receptor beta chains listed below, sequenced in a study of shared clonotypes between healthy human individuals. TCRdb's copy holds only in-frame clones and misses some; the assay was immunoSEQ multiplex PCR. The data show roughly 2.1 million clones, 90% to 95% seen once. Terminally differentiated effector memory CD45RA+ cells were excluded by CCR7 positive selection of CD45RO-negative cells. The sample taken for sequencing was naive CD8+ T cells from PBMCs. All receptors derive from a man aged 18 to 35 in good health. Some clones in this sample may be carry-over from other donors' samples.

This clone occurred once. This rearrangement joins TRBV7-8 to TRBJ2-3; 7 nucleotides agree with TRBD2. V lost 1 base, J lost 4 bases, and 8 bases stayed unmatched. Germline CDR1 and CDR2: SGHVS and FQNEAQ. The length of the CDR3 is 16 residues. CDR3 sequence reads: CASSLDESGGADTQYF. The CDR3 DNA reads TGTGCCAGCAGCTTAGACGAATCGGGAGGTGCAGATACGCAGTATTTT.

As concerns this clone: This sample includes further DNA sequences coding for the same CDR3. The CDR3 nucleotides read TGTGCCAGTAGTATAGATAGGCTAGCGGGAGGGGAGCAGTTCTTC. This codes for CASSIDRLAGGEQFF. This sequence joins TRBV19 and TRBJ2-1; 12 positions agree with TRBD2. Germline V gives CDR1 LNHDA, CDR2 SQIVND (reference sequence). V gave up 0 bases and J gave up 10 bases; unmatched junction bases: 4. The CDR3 sequence is 15 residues long.

The J gene is TRBJ1-1, the V gene TRBV14; the D gene is possibly TRBD1 (5 bases). V was clipped by 1 base and J by 4 bases, with 13 bases between them. The CDR3 has 15 amino acids. Germline lookup yields CDR1 SGHDN and CDR2 FVKESK. CDR3 in DNA: TGTGCCAGCAGCCAAGGGACTTACAGGTTCACTGAAGCTTTCTTT. Protein sequence: CASSQGTYRFTEAFF.

This chain joins TRBV5-4 and TRBJ2-7; TRBD2 is a possible D gene (6 bases). V was cut by 1 base and J by 5 bases, with 13 bases left in between. CDR3 length: 14 residues. In germline, CDR1 is SGHNT, CDR2 YYREEE (reference sequence). CDR3 coding DNA: TGTGCCAGCAGCTTGTCAATCGGGAGCCACGAGCAGTACTTC. Amino acids: CASSLSIGSHEQYF.

The V and J genes are TRBV6-1 and TRBJ1-5; TRBD1 might be the D (6 bases). V was shortened by 2 bases and J by 3 bases, with 11 bases between the two germline ends. The germline V gene has CDR1 MNHNS and CDR2 SASEGT. CDR3 length: 15 amino acids. Written as DNA, the CDR3 is TGTGCCAGCAGTGAACTACAGGGACCCAATCAGCCCCAGCATTTT. It specifies CASSELQGPNQPQHF.